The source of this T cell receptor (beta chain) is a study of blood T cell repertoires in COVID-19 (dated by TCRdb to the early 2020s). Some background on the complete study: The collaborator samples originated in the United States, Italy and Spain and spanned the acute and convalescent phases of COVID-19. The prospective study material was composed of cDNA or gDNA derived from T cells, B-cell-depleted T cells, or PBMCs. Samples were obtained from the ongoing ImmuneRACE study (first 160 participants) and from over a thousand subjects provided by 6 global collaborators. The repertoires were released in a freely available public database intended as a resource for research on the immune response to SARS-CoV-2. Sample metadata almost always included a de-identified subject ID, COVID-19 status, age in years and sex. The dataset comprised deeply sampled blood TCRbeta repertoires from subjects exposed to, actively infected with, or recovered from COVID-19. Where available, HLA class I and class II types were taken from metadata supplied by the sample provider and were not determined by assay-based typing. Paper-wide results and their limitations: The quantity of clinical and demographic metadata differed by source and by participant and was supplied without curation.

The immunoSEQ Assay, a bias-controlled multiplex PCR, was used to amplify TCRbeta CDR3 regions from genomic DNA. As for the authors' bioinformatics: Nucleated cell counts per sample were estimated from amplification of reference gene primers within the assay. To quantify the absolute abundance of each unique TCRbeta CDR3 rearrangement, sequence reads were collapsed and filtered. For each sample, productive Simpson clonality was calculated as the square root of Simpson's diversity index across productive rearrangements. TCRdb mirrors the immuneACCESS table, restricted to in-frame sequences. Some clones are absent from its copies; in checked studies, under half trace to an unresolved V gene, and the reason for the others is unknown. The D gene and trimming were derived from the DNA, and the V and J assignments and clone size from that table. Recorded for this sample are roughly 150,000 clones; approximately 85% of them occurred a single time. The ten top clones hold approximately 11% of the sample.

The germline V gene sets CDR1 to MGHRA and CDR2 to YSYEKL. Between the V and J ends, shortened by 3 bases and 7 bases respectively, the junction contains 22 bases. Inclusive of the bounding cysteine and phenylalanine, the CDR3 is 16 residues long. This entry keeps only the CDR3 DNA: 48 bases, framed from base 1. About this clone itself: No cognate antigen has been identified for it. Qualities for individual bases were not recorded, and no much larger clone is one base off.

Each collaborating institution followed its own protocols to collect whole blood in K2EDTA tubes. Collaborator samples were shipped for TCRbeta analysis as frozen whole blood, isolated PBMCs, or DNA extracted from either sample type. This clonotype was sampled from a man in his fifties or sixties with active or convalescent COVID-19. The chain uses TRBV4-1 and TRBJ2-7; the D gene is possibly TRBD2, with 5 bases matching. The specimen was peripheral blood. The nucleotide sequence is TGCGCCAGCAGCCATAACATCCGGCAGCCTTCGGGGGAGCAGTACTTC. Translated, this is CASSHNIRQPSGEQYF.